This T cell receptor beta chain was captured by sequencing in a study of blood T cell repertoires in COVID-19. Background on the study: COVID-19 samples, acute and convalescent, were from the United States, Italy and Spain. Sources were T cells, B-cell-depleted T cells, or PBMCs; the material itself was cDNA or gDNA.

Assay used: immunoSEQ multiplex PCR; TCRdb lists only in-frame clones, some missing. Among fewer than 65,000 clones listed, 91% were seen once. The CDR3 spans 16 residues. V lost 5 bases and J lost 4; bases outside the gene matches: 8. Per germline, CDR1 SGHRS and CDR2 YFSETQ. Material: peripheral blood. The gene calls are TRBV5-1 and TRBJ2-2; 10 nucleotides line up with TRBD2. The source of this sequence is a man between 45 and 60 years old with acute or convalescent COVID-19. CDR3 sequence reads: CASSLSGGIFTGELFF. Written as DNA, the CDR3 is TGCGCCAGCAGTCTTAGCGGGGGGATTTTCACCGGGGAGCTGTTTTTT.